The 20 T cell receptor beta chains listed next were all sequenced from one sample in a study of blood T cells in healthy people across ages. PCR was performed a second time for about 7 to 12 cycles using a sample-barcoded 5' primer and a J-beta primer mix. TCRdb re-called the 5' RACE reads with MiXCR, one entry per CDR3 protein. In the table there are 790,000 or so distinct CDR3 sequences, roughly three fifths of which are singletons. The sample comprised blood. These receptors originate from a man aged 35 to 55 in good health.

J is TRBJ2-5 and V is TRBV20-1; 13 positions agree with TRBD2. Germline CDR1 is DFQATT and CDR2 is SNEGSKA (reference sequence). V shed 4 bases, J shed 5 bases, and the junction held 7 bases outside the gene matches. The CDR3 is 15 residues long. The DNA of the CDR3 is TGCAGTGCTACTACTAGCGGGGGGGCGCGGGAGACCCAGTACTTC. It specifies CSATTSGGARETQYF.

The chain combines TRBV27 with TRBJ2-3; D ambiguous. Trimming took 6 bases from V and 2 from J, leaving 12 bases between them. Germline V gives CDR1 MNHEY, CDR2 SMNVEV (reference sequence). This CDR3 region has 14 residues. The CDR3 DNA reads as TGTGCCAGCAGCCCGAGCGCCCACACAGATACGCAGTATTTT. This sequence encodes CASSPSAHTDTQYF.

The gene calls are TRBV2 and TRBJ1-5, with 9 positions matching TRBD1. Looked up from germline, CDR1 is SNHLY and CDR2 is FYNNEI. Unmatched junction bases numbered 8, after V lost 8 bases and J lost 3 bases. This CDR3 region has 15 residues. CDR3 residues: CASGGTGSFNQPQHF. The CDR3, as DNA: TGTGCCAGCGGAGGGACAGGGTCCTTCAATCAGCCCCAGCATTTT.

This rearrangement joins TRBV20-1 to TRBJ2-6, with D maybe TRBD2 (5 bases). Per the germline V gene, CDR1 is DFQATT and CDR2 is SNEGSKA (reference sequence). Trimming took off 2 bases at V and 4 bases at J, with 15 bases between the two ends. The CDR3 extends over 16 amino acids. The CDR3 region has the DNA TGCAGTGCTAGAAGCGGAGGCCTTTGGGGGGCCAACGTCCTGACTTTC. Amino acid sequence: CSARSGGLWGANVLTF.

The CDR3 nucleotides are TGTGCCAGCAGCCAATTAGCCACTGAAGCTTTCTTT. It yields the protein CASSQLATEAFF. This chain uses TRBV3-1 with TRBJ1-1; D ambiguous. The CDR3 totals 12 residues. V was trimmed by 2 bases and J by 4 bases, leaving 5 bases between them. From germline, CDR1 is LGHDT and CDR2 YNNKEL (reference sequence).

The gene calls are TRBV6-5 and TRBJ1-6; no clear D. V gave up 3 bases and J gave up 7 bases, with 10 bases separating them. There are 14 residues in the CDR3. Germline V lookup: CDR1 MNHEY, CDR2 SVGAGI. CDR3 sequence reads: CASSYRPGNSPLHF. Written as DNA, the CDR3 is TGTGCCAGCAGTTATCGGCCGGGAAATTCACCCCTCCACTTT.

This clonotype appeared many times. V and J are TRBV2 and TRBJ2-7, with D perhaps matching TRBD2 (5 bases). Germline CDR1 SNHLY, CDR2 FYNNEI. CDR3 length equals 13 residues. With 4 bases removed from V and 6 bases from J, the gap between germline ends came to 13 bases. The CDR3 DNA is TGTGCCAGCAGTGGAAGGCTGGCGGGCGAGCAGTACTTC. Amino acid sequence: CASSGRLAGEQYF.

The genes are TRBV27 and TRBJ1-5; possibly TRBD1 for D (5 bases). V dropped 8 bases and J dropped 5 bases, with 16 bases sitting between them. Germline CDR1 MNHEY, CDR2 SMNVEV (reference sequence). The CDR3 loop spans 14 amino acids. The CDR3: CASRPQGEHQPQHF. In nucleotides, the CDR3 is TGTGCCAGCCGGCCTCAGGGTGAGCATCAGCCCCAGCATTTT.

The rearrangement joins TRBV12-3 or TRBV12-4 to TRBJ2-5, with 15 bases aligning to TRBD2. V gave up 5 bases and J gave up 5 bases; unmatched junction bases: 9. The CDR3 runs 17 residues. This CDR3 is CASSPRTSGRAGETQYF. The CDR3 nucleotides read TGTGCCAGCAGTCCCCGGACTAGCGGGAGGGCCGGGGAGACCCAGTACTTC.

This clonotype was picked up a small number of times. The chain carries TRBV10-3 and TRBJ2-4; TRBD1 agrees at 7 bases. In germline, CDR1 is ENHRY, CDR2 SYGVKD. CDR3 length equals 16 residues. Germline trimming cut 5 bases from V and 0 bases from J; bases unmatched to any gene: 7. The CDR3 here is CAISPGQTLAKNIQYF. The DNA of the CDR3 is TGTGCCATCAGTCCGGGACAGACCTTAGCCAAAAACATTCAGTACTTC.

This clonotype was recorded once. The V gene is TRBV7-9, the J gene TRBJ1-6, with a weak D call TRBD1 (5 bases). CDR3 length: 16 amino acids. CDR1 and CDR2 (germline): SEHNR, FQNEAQ (reference sequence). V was shortened by 5 bases and J by 10 bases, with 21 bases between the two germline ends. For the CDR3, the DNA is TGTGCCAGCAGCCCAAGGTGGGGACCCAAGGGATCACCCCTCCACTTT. This sequence encodes CASSPRWGPKGSPLHF.

The J gene is TRBJ2-4, the V gene TRBV20-1; the match to TRBD1 covers 9 bases. The CDR3 spans 15 residues. From germline, CDR1 is DFQATT and CDR2 SNEGSKA (reference sequence). Losses at the gene ends were 0 bases for V and 6 bases for J; bases not matched to a gene: 6. The CDR3 DNA sequence: TGCAGTGCTAGAGATCGGGACAGGGTGGGAAACATTCAGTACTTC. This sequence encodes CSARDRDRVGNIQYF.

This chain uses TRBV29-1 with TRBJ1-2; TRBD1 aligns across 9 bases. CDR3 size: 12 residues. V was pared by 8 bases and J by 11 bases, with 12 bases of the junction left unmatched. The germline V gene encodes CDR1 SQVTM and CDR2 ANQGSEA. CDR3 DNA sequence: TGCAGCCCCGGGCTCCAGGACAGGGGATACACCTTC. Translation: CSPGLQDRGYTF.

In this sample, this clonotype turned up a few times. J is TRBJ2-4 and V is TRBV29-1; D gene unclear. The V gene's germline CDR1 is SQVTM and CDR2 ANQGSEA. Trimming cost V 7 bases and J 1 base, with 11 bases left between them. This CDR3 comprises 13 residues. Here the CDR3 reads CSASDRAKNIQYF. CDR3 coding DNA: TGCAGCGCATCGGACCGGGCCAAAAACATTCAGTACTTC.

This clonotype was seen repeatedly, ten times or more. The rearrangement joins TRBV20-1 to TRBJ2-7, with TRBD2 matching over 7 bases. The CDR3 sequence is 16 residues long. CDR1 is DFQATT, CDR2 SNEGSKA, per germline (reference sequence). The V segment lost 3 bases and the J segment 1 base; nucleotides outside the gene matches: 12. The CDR3 nucleotides read TGCAGTGCTAGTCAAGGGGCCGGAGCGGGGTCCTACGAGCAGTACTTC. This translates into CSASQGAGAGSYEQYF.

The chain couples TRBV20-1 to TRBJ2-1, with 9 bases fitting TRBD2. The trim removed 6 bases at V and 0 bases at J, leaving 6 bases unmatched. Germline values: CDR1 DFQATT, CDR2 SNEGSKA (reference sequence). CDR3 size: 15 residues. The CDR3 loop reads CSANRLAVSYNEQFF. The CDR3 nucleotides read TGCAGTGCGAACCGACTAGCGGTCTCCTACAATGAGCAGTTCTTC.

This clonotype was detected only a few times. The chain is built from TRBV7-9 and TRBJ2-7; 9 nucleotides line up with TRBD1. V dropped 4 bases and J dropped 2; count of bases not matched to a gene: 9. The germline V gene has CDR1 SEHNR and CDR2 FQNEAQ (reference sequence). The CDR3 is 16 amino acids. This CDR3 reads CASSSALQGAPYEQYF. CDR3 DNA sequence: TGTGCCAGCAGCTCCGCGCTACAGGGGGCCCCCTACGAGCAGTACTTC.

The chain combines TRBV20-1 with TRBJ2-1; no firm D call. Trimming took off 3 bases at V and 9 bases at J, with 12 bases between the two ends. Per germline, CDR1 DFQATT and CDR2 SNEGSKA (reference sequence). The CDR3 has 12 residues. The CDR3 is CSARVLSIEQFF. For the CDR3, the DNA is TGCAGTGCTAGGGTTCTTAGCATTGAGCAGTTCTTC.

The chain uses TRBV4-3 and TRBJ2-5; D unresolved. V shed 2 bases and J shed 0 bases, with 10 bases lying between them. The CDR3 is made up of 15 amino acids. Germline V gives CDR1 LGHNA, CDR2 YSLEER. CDR3 in DNA: TGCGCCAGCAGCCAACAGATGGGGTACCAAGAGACCCAGTACTTC. Amino acid sequence: CASSQQMGYQETQYF.

The rearrangement joins TRBV25-1 to TRBJ2-1; a possible D gene is TRBD1 (5 bases). V lost 3 bases and J 2 bases, leaving 11 bases between the germline ends. In germline, CDR1 is MGHDK, CDR2 SYGVNS. This CDR3 comprises 15 residues. The CDR3 bases are TGTGCCAGCAGTGAGCAGGGCGCGACCTACAATGAGCAGTTCTTC. This sequence encodes CASSEQGATYNEQFF. The complete variable domain, with remaining parts taken from reference TRBV25-1 and TRBJ2-1, reads EADIYQTPRYLVIGTGKKITLECSQTMGHDKMYWYQQDPGMELHLIHYSYGVNSTEKGDLSSESTVSRIRTEHFPLTLESARPSHTSQYLCASSEQGATYNEQFFGPGTRLTVL.